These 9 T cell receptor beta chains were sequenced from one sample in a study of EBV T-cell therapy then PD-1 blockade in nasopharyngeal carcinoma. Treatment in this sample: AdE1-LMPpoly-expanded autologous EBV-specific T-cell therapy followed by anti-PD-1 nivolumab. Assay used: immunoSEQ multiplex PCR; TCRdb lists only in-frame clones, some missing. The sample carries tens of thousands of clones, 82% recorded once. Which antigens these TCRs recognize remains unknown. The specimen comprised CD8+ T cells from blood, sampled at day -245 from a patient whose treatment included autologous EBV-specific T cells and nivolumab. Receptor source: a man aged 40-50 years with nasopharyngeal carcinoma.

Here the CDR3 reads CASSLFGEQYF. The CDR3 nucleotides are TGTGCCAGCAGTTTATTTGGGGAGCAGTACTTC. This chain uses TRBV27 with TRBJ2-7; D unclear. V was cut by 1 base and J by 7 bases, with 5 bases left in between. The CDR3 contains 11 residues. CDR1 is MNHEY, CDR2 SMNVEV, per germline (reference sequence).

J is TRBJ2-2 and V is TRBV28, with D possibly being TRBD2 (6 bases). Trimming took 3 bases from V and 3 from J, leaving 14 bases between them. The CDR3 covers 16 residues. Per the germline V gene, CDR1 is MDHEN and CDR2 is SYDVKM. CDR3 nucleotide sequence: TGTGCCAGCAGTTTTACCGGCGGGAAGGACACCGGGGAGCTGTTTTTT. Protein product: CASSFTGGKDTGELFF.

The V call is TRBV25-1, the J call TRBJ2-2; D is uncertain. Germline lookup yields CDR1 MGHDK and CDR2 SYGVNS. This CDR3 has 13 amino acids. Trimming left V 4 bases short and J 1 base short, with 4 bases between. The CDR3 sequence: CASSAGNTGELFF. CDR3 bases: TGTGCCAGCAGTGCTGGGAACACCGGGGAGCTGTTTTTT.

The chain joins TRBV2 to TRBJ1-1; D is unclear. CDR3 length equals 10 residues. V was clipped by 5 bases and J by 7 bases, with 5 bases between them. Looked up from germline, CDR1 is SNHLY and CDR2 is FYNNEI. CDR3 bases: TGTGCCAGCAGTCTCCGTGAAGCTTTCTTT. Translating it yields CASSLREAFF.

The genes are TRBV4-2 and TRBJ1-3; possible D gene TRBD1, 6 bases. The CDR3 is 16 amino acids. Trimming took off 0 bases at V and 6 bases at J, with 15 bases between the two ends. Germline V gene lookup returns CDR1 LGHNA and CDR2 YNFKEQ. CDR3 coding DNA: TGTGCCAGCAGCCAAGACTCCCAGGGGACCGTAAACACCATATATTTT. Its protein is CASSQDSQGTVNTIYF.

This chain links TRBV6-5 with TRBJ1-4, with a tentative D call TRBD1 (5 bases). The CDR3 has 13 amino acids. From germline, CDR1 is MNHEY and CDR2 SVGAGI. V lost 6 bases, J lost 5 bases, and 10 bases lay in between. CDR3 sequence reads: CASRATENEKLFF. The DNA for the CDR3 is TGTGCCAGCAGAGCGACAGAAAATGAAAAACTGTTTTTT.

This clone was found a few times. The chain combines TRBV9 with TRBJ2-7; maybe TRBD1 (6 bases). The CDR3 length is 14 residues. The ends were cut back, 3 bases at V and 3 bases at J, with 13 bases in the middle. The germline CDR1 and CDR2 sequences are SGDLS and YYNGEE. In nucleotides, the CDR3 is TGTGCCAGCAGCGGACGGGACAATTACTACGAGCAGTACTTC. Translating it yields CASSGRDNYYEQYF.

Here the CDR3 DNA reads TGTGCCACCAGTGATTTAGCTAAAGAGAACACCGGGGAGCTGTTTTTT. It specifies CATSDLAKENTGELFF. V is TRBV24-1 and J is TRBJ2-2, with D unresolved. V was cut by 1 base and J by 1 base, with 9 bases left in between. This CDR3 comprises 16 residues. The germline gives CDR1 KGHDR, CDR2 SFDVKD.

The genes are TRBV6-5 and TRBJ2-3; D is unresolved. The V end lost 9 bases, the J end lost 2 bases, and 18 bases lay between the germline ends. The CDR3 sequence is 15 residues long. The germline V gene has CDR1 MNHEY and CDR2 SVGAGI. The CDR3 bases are TGTGCCAGTGCCGGTGGGCAGCATCACACAGATACGCAGTATTTT. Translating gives CASAGGQHHTDTQYF.